Here is one TCR beta chain with its context. The CDR3 is 16 residues long. Germline-derived CDR1 and CDR2 are SGHRS and YFSETQ. Trimming removed 0 bases at V and 2 bases at J, with 11 bases between. These data belong to a study of T cell changes during pregnancy in multiple sclerosis. Assay used: immunoSEQ multiplex PCR; TCRdb lists only in-frame clones, some missing. The sample comprises around 80,000 clones, roughly 94% of which are singletons, and 2.6% rests with the top ten. This chain joins TRBV5-1 and TRBJ2-2; tentative D call: TRBD2 (6 bases). The sample here was peripheral blood, taken before pregnancy. The sequence derives from a female donor with multiple sclerosis, enrolled in a pregnancy study. This CDR3 is CASSLVERVNTGELFF. The CDR3 coding sequence is TGCGCCAGCAGCTTGGTCGAGCGGGTTAACACCGGGGAGCTGTTTTTT. The entire variable domain, with the rest obtained from reference TRBV5-1 and TRBJ2-2, is as follows: KAGVTQTPRYLIKTRGQQVTLSCSPISGHRSVSWYQQTPGQGLQFLFEYFSETQRNKGNFPGRFSGRQFSNSRSEMNVSTLELGDSALYLCASSLVERVNTGELFFGEGSRLTVL.